This is a list of T cell receptor beta chains from one sample in a study of OX40 agonist ivuxolimab in advanced cancers. TCRdb's table, derived via immunoSEQ multiplex PCR, lists solely in-frame clones and lacks some. The sample consists of under 80,000 clones, around 87% of them appearing once. The sample consisted of CD4+ or CD8+ T cells sorted from blood, taken in a trial of the OX40 agonist ivuxolimab. The receptors derive from an adult with an advanced solid tumor such as melanoma, head and neck, liver or kidney cancer. CDR3s include the opening cysteine and the closing phenylalanine or tryptophan. A D gene is named only where the DNA matches it firmly. Clone sizes are given selectively: once, few, many, or a class where the clone is expanded.

abundance: once
j_gene: TRBJ1-4
len: 15
d_gene: TRBD1
v_gene: TRBV6-6
CDR3nt: TGTGCCAGCACCTCCACGGGACAGGGAAATGAAAAACTGTTTTTT
CDR3aa: CASTSTGQGNEKLFF

abundance: once
j_gene: TRBJ1-1
len: 16
d_gene: .
v_gene: TRBV18
CDR3nt: TGTGCCAGCTCACCACCGAAGTTCGCGGGGGCCGATGAAGCTTTCTTT
CDR3aa: CASSPPKFAGADEAFF

abundance: .
j_gene: TRBJ2-7
len: 15
d_gene: TRBD2
v_gene: TRBV6-1
CDR3nt: TGTGCCAGCGATAGCGGGAGTTTGGGGACTACCGGGCAGTACTTC
CDR3aa: CASDSGSLGTTGQYF

abundance: .
j_gene: TRBJ1-3
len: 14
d_gene: .
v_gene: TRBV28
CDR3nt: TGTGCCAGCAGTTTGCTGGGGGGCGTAAACACCATATATTTT
CDR3aa: CASSLLGGVNTIYF

abundance: .
j_gene: TRBJ1-1
len: 13
d_gene: .
v_gene: TRBV18
CDR3nt: TGTGCCAGCTCAGCAGTCAGAGACACTGAAGCTTTCTTT
CDR3aa: CASSAVRDTEAFF

abundance: .
j_gene: TRBJ2-7
len: 15
d_gene: TRBD2
v_gene: TRBV6-5
CDR3nt: TGTGCCAGCAGCGTTACTAGCGGGAGCTCCTACGAGCAGTACTTC
CDR3aa: CASSVTSGSSYEQYF

abundance: .
j_gene: TRBJ2-2
len: 15
d_gene: .
v_gene: TRBV2
CDR3nt: TGTGCCAGCAGAGACGACAGGTCAAACACCGGGGAGCTGTTTTTT
CDR3aa: CASRDDRSNTGELFF

abundance: .
j_gene: TRBJ2-7
len: 13
d_gene: TRBD1
v_gene: TRBV29-1
CDR3nt: TGCAGCGTTGGACAGGGGAGTAACTACGAGCAGTACTTC
CDR3aa: CSVGQGSNYEQYF

abundance: .
j_gene: TRBJ2-7
len: 15
d_gene: TRBD2
v_gene: TRBV18
CDR3nt: TGTGCCAGCTCTCTCAGAGCGGGAGAGGGCTACGAGCAGTACTTC
CDR3aa: CASSLRAGEGYEQYF

abundance: .
j_gene: TRBJ2-7
len: 13
d_gene: TRBD1
v_gene: TRBV5-1
CDR3nt: TGCGCCAGCAGCTGGGTGGGACAGGCGGAGCAGTACTTC
CDR3aa: CASSWVGQAEQYF

abundance: .
j_gene: TRBJ2-7
len: 12
d_gene: .
v_gene: TRBV5-1
CDR3nt: TGCGCCAGCAGCTTTTCGGGGGAAGAGCAGTACTTC
CDR3aa: CASSFSGEEQYF

abundance: .
j_gene: TRBJ1-5
len: 14
d_gene: .
v_gene: TRBV6-6
CDR3nt: TGTGCCAGCCGTGGGGGGGCTGTCAATCAGCCCCAGCATTTT
CDR3aa: CASRGGAVNQPQHF

abundance: .
j_gene: TRBJ2-1
len: 15
d_gene: TRBD1
v_gene: TRBV7-3
CDR3nt: TGTGCCAGCAGCTCGGGACAGCTCCCCAACAATGAGCAGTTCTTC
CDR3aa: CASSSGQLPNNEQFF

abundance: .
j_gene: TRBJ2-3
len: 14
d_gene: TRBD2
v_gene: TRBV19
CDR3nt: TGTGCCAGTAGTATCTCGGGAGGGACAGATACGCAGTATTTT
CDR3aa: CASSISGGTDTQYF

abundance: .
j_gene: TRBJ2-7
len: 14
d_gene: TRBD1
v_gene: TRBV6-1
CDR3nt: TGTGCCAGCAGTGAAAACAGGGGGCTGCACGAGCAGTACTTC
CDR3aa: CASSENRGLHEQYF

abundance: .
j_gene: TRBJ2-3
len: 11
d_gene: .
v_gene: TRBV7-8
CDR3nt: TGTGCCGGCAGTAACACAGATACGCAGTATTTT
CDR3aa: CAGSNTDTQYF

abundance: .
j_gene: TRBJ1-1
len: 16
d_gene: .
v_gene: TRBV4-2
CDR3nt: TGTGCCAGCACTCCAATATACGGAGGATTAGGCACTGAAGCTTTCTTT
CDR3aa: CASTPIYGGLGTEAFF

abundance: .
j_gene: TRBJ1-2
len: 14
d_gene: .
v_gene: TRBV27
CDR3nt: TGTGCCAGCAGTTTAGAGCGAGGGAGGGGTGGCTACACCTTC
CDR3aa: CASSLERGRGGYTF

abundance: .
j_gene: TRBJ1-2
len: 14
d_gene: TRBD1
v_gene: TRBV19
CDR3nt: TGTGCCAGTAAGGACAGGGCCTCTAACTATGGCTACACCTTC
CDR3aa: CASKDRASNYGYTF

abundance: few
j_gene: TRBJ1-3
len: 13
d_gene: .
v_gene: TRBV19
CDR3nt: TGTGCCAGTAGTCTGGGTTCTGGAAACACCATATATTTT
CDR3aa: CASSLGSGNTIYF

abundance: few
j_gene: TRBJ2-1
len: 15
d_gene: .
v_gene: TRBV5-6
CDR3nt: TGTGCCAGCAGCTTCGAACAGGCAGACTACAATGAGCAGTTCTTC
CDR3aa: CASSFEQADYNEQFF

abundance: .
j_gene: TRBJ2-2
len: 17
d_gene: TRBD1
v_gene: TRBV5-1
CDR3nt: TGCGCCAGCAGCGCGGGACAGGGGGCCCCTCTCACCGGGGAGCTGTTTTTT
CDR3aa: CASSAGQGAPLTGELFF

abundance: .
j_gene: TRBJ2-3
len: 13
d_gene: TRBD2
v_gene: TRBV12-5
CDR3nt: TGTGCTAGTGGTTTTAGCGGGAGGGATACGCAGTATTTT
CDR3aa: CASGFSGRDTQYF

abundance: .
j_gene: TRBJ1-1
len: 14
d_gene: TRBD1
v_gene: TRBV19
CDR3nt: TGTGCCAGTACCAGAGACAGGGTGAATCCTGAAGCTTTCTTT
CDR3aa: CASTRDRVNPEAFF

abundance: once
j_gene: TRBJ2-3
len: 14
d_gene: TRBD2
v_gene: TRBV2
CDR3nt: TGTGCCAGCAGCGTAGCGGGAGCCACAGATACGCAGTATTTT
CDR3aa: CASSVAGATDTQYF

abundance: .
j_gene: TRBJ2-2
len: 14
d_gene: .
v_gene: TRBV29-1
CDR3nt: TGCAGCGCCCACCGGCAGGGGGGCACCGGGGAGCTGTTTTTT
CDR3aa: CSAHRQGGTGELFF

abundance: once
j_gene: TRBJ2-1
len: 15
d_gene: TRBD2
v_gene: TRBV28
CDR3nt: TGTGCCAGCAGTTTAGAACCCCTAGCGGGAGTTGAGCAGTTCTTC
CDR3aa: CASSLEPLAGVEQFF

abundance: .
j_gene: TRBJ2-2
len: 17
d_gene: .
v_gene: TRBV7-2
CDR3nt: TGTGCCAGCACCGGGGGAAAAAGAGGGACCAACACCGGGGAGCTGTTTTTT
CDR3aa: CASTGGKRGTNTGELFF

abundance: .
j_gene: TRBJ1-5
len: 14
d_gene: .
v_gene: TRBV5-1
CDR3nt: TGCGCCAGCAGCCCGGGGGGGTCCAATCAGCCCCAGCATTTT
CDR3aa: CASSPGGSNQPQHF

abundance: .
j_gene: TRBJ2-1
len: 16
d_gene: TRBD1
v_gene: TRBV25-1
CDR3nt: TGTGCCAGCAGTGTGCCGGGACAGGGGGCGCGCAATGAGCAGTTCTTC
CDR3aa: CASSVPGQGARNEQFF

abundance: .
j_gene: TRBJ2-1
len: 18
d_gene: .
v_gene: TRBV4-1
CDR3nt: TGCGCCAGCAGCCGAGGGTCCTTTTCGAGGGGGGCCTACAATGAGCAGTTCTTC
CDR3aa: CASSRGSFSRGAYNEQFF

abundance: few
j_gene: TRBJ2-7
len: 14
d_gene: .
v_gene: TRBV25-1
CDR3nt: TGTGCCAGCACCGTCACTAGCCAGGGCTACGAGCAGTACTTC
CDR3aa: CASTVTSQGYEQYF

abundance: .
j_gene: TRBJ1-1
len: 15
d_gene: .
v_gene: TRBV4-1
CDR3nt: TGCGCCAGCAGCCAAGGGGCAGGGAGGAACACTGAAGCTTTCTTT
CDR3aa: CASSQGAGRNTEAFF

abundance: few
j_gene: TRBJ1-2
len: 11
d_gene: .
v_gene: TRBV7-6
CDR3nt: TGTGCCAGCAGCTCCCATGATACCTACACCTTC
CDR3aa: CASSSHDTYTF

abundance: .
j_gene: TRBJ1-4
len: 14
d_gene: TRBD1
v_gene: TRBV23-1
CDR3nt: TGCGCCAGCAGGACAGGGAGTGGAGGTGAAAAACTGTTTTTT
CDR3aa: CASRTGSGGEKLFF

abundance: few
j_gene: TRBJ1-1
len: 14
d_gene: .
v_gene: TRBV2
CDR3nt: TGTGCCAGCAGATACATCGGGACCTCCAGCGAAGCTTTCTTT
CDR3aa: CASRYIGTSSEAFF

abundance: .
j_gene: TRBJ2-5
len: 15
d_gene: .
v_gene: TRBV9
CDR3nt: TGTGCCAGCAGTGGCGACGGACAGCCTCAAGAGACCCAGTACTTC
CDR3aa: CASSGDGQPQETQYF

abundance: .
j_gene: TRBJ2-5
len: 14
d_gene: .
v_gene: TRBV28
CDR3nt: TGTGCCAGCCACAGGGCAGCGGGATTGGGGAGTCAGTACTTC
CDR3aa: CASHRAAGLGSQYF

abundance: .
j_gene: TRBJ2-1
len: 17
d_gene: TRBD2
v_gene: TRBV4-3
CDR3nt: TGCGCCAGCAGCCAAGATTTAGGACTAGCGCGGTACAATGAGCAGTTCTTC
CDR3aa: CASSQDLGLARYNEQFF

abundance: .
j_gene: TRBJ2-5
len: 13
d_gene: .
v_gene: TRBV6-1
CDR3nt: TGTGCCAGCATTACTAGCCCTCAAGAGACCCAGTACTTC
CDR3aa: CASITSPQETQYF

abundance: .
j_gene: TRBJ2-7
len: 17
d_gene: TRBD2
v_gene: TRBV27
CDR3nt: TGTGCCAGCAGTTCAGGGACTAGCGGGAGGAGCCCCTACGAGCAGTACTTC
CDR3aa: CASSSGTSGRSPYEQYF

abundance: .
j_gene: TRBJ2-1
len: 15
d_gene: TRBD2
v_gene: TRBV11-3
CDR3nt: TGTGCCAGCAGCTTGGACGGGAGGGCCGGGAATGAGCAGTTCTTC
CDR3aa: CASSLDGRAGNEQFF

abundance: .
j_gene: TRBJ2-7
len: 13
d_gene: .
v_gene: TRBV5-1
CDR3nt: TGCGCCAGCAGCCAAGTCCCCGGCTACGAGCAGTACTTC
CDR3aa: CASSQVPGYEQYF

abundance: once
j_gene: TRBJ2-2
len: 11
d_gene: .
v_gene: TRBV20-1
CDR3nt: TGCAGTGCTACCGGCCGCGGGGAGCTGTTTTTT
CDR3aa: CSATGRGELFF

abundance: .
j_gene: TRBJ1-4
len: 15
d_gene: TRBD1
v_gene: TRBV7-2
CDR3nt: TGTGCCAGCAGCCGACAGGGGGCGGCTAATGAAAAACTGTTTTTT
CDR3aa: CASSRQGAANEKLFF

abundance: .
j_gene: TRBJ1-3
len: 12
d_gene: .
v_gene: TRBV29-1
CDR3nt: TGCAGCGTTGCCCCAGGGGGAAACACCATATATTTT
CDR3aa: CSVAPGGNTIYF

abundance: .
j_gene: TRBJ2-7
len: 16
d_gene: .
v_gene: TRBV5-8
CDR3nt: TGTGCCAGCAGCTTAGACGGACCGCCAAGCTCCTACGAGCAGTACTTC
CDR3aa: CASSLDGPPSSYEQYF

abundance: .
j_gene: TRBJ2-1
len: 15
d_gene: .
v_gene: TRBV29-1
CDR3nt: TGCAGCGGTGGGAGGGCAGGGGGCGCCTACAATGAGCAGTTCTTC
CDR3aa: CSGGRAGGAYNEQFF

abundance: once
j_gene: TRBJ2-7
len: 17
d_gene: TRBD2
v_gene: TRBV5-1
CDR3nt: TGCGCCAGCAGCCCCATCCGGACTAGCGGGAGGGCCCGCGAGCAGTACTTC
CDR3aa: CASSPIRTSGRAREQYF

abundance: .
j_gene: TRBJ2-7
len: 13
d_gene: .
v_gene: TRBV16
CDR3nt: TGTGCCAGCAGCGACAGGAGCTCCTACGAGCAGTACTTC
CDR3aa: CASSDRSSYEQYF

abundance: .
j_gene: TRBJ2-1
len: 15
d_gene: .
v_gene: TRBV11-2
CDR3nt: TGTGCCAGCAGCACCCTAGGGGCCTTTTACAATGAGCAGTTCTTC
CDR3aa: CASSTLGAFYNEQFF